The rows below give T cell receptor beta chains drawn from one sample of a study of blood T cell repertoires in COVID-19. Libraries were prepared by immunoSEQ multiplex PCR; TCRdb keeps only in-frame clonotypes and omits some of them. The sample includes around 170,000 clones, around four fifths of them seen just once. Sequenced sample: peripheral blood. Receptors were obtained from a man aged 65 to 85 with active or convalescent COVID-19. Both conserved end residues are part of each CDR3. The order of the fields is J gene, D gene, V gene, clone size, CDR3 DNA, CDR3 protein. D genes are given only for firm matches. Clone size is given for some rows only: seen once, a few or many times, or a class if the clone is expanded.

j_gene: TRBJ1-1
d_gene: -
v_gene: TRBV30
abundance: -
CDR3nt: TGTGCCTGGAAAACAGGGATGAACACTGAAGCTTTCTTT
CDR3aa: CAWKTGMNTEAFF

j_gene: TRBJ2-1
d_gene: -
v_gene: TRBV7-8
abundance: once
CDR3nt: TGTGCCAGCAGCTTAGACAGCTACAATGAGCAGTTCTTC
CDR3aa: CASSLDSYNEQFF

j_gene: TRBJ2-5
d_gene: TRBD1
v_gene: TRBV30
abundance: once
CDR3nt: TGTGCCTGGAGTTTCCGGACAGGGAGGGAGACCCAGTACTTC
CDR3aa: CAWSFRTGRETQYF

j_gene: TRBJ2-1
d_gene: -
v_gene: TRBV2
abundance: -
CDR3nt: TGTGCCAGCAGTGAGGTCATCAGTACCAATGAGCAGTTCTTC
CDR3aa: CASSEVISTNEQFF

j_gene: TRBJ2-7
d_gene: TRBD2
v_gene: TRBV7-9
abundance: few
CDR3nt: TGTGCCAGCAGCTTACCTCGGACTAGCGGGGAGCAAGGATACTACGAGCAGTACTTC
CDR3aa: CASSLPRTSGEQGYYEQYF

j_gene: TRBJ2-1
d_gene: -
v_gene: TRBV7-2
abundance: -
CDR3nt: TGTGCCAGCAGCTTCTCTCCGACTACATACAATGAGCAGTTCTTC
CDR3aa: CASSFSPTTYNEQFF

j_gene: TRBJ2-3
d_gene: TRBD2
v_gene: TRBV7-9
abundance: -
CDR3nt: TGTGCCAGCAGCCAAGGACTAGCGGGGGACACAGATACGCAGTATTTT
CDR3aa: CASSQGLAGDTDTQYF

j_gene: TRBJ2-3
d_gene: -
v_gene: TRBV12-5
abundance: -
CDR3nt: TGTGCTAGTGGTTTGTCAACAGATACGCAGTATTTT
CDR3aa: CASGLSTDTQYF

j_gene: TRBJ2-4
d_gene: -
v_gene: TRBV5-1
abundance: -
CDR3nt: TGCGCCAGCAGCCGGACAGAGGAAAACATTCAGTACTTC
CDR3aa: CASSRTEENIQYF

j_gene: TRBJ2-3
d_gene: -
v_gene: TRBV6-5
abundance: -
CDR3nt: TGTGCCTCCAAGCGGGACACTAGCACAGATACGCAGTATTTT
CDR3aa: CASKRDTSTDTQYF

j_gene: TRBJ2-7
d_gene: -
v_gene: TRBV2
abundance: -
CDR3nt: TGTGCCAGCAATGAGGGGATGGGGCCCTACGAGCAGTACTTC
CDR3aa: CASNEGMGPYEQYF

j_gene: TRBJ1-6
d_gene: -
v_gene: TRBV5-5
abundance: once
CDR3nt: TGTGCCAGCAGCTTTAGATCCCGTTCCTATAATTCACCCCTCCACTTT
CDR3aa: CASSFRSRSYNSPLHF

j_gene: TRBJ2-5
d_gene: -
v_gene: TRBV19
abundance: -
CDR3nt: TGTGCCAGTAGTATAGGCAGGGAAGAGACCCAGTACTTC
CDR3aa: CASSIGREETQYF

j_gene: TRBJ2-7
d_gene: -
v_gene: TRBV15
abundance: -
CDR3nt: TGTGCCACCAGCAGTTCCGGGGACGAGCAGTACTTC
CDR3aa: CATSSSGDEQYF

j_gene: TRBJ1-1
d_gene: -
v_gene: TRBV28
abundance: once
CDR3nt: TGTGCCAGCAGTTCGAGAAGTGAAGCTTTCTTT
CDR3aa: CASSSRSEAFF

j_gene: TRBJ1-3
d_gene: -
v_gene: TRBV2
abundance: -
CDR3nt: TGTGCCAGCAGTTTCGGGACAACGGGACATGCCATATATTTT
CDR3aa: CASSFGTTGHAIYF

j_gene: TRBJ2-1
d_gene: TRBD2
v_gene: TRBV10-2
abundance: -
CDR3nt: TGCGCCAGCAGTGAGACGGGCCCTAGCGGGGGAGGGGGGCAGTTCTTC
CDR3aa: CASSETGPSGGGGQFF

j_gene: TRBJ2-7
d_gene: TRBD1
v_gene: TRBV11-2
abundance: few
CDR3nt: TGTGCCAGCAGCTTAGAACCCCCCAGGGGGCAGTACGAGCAGTACTTC
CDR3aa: CASSLEPPRGQYEQYF

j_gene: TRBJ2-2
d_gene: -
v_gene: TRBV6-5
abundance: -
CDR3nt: TGTGCCAGCAGTCCAACCCCCCAGTTGACCGGGGAGCTGTTTTTT
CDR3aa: CASSPTPQLTGELFF

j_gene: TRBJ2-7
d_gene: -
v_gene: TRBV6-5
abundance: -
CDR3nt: TGTGCCAGCAGCGTGGGGGCCCACTCCTACGAGCAGTACTTC
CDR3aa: CASSVGAHSYEQYF

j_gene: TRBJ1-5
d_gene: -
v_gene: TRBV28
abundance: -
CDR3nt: TGTGCCAGCAGTTTGGGAGGAAAGCCCCAGCATTTT
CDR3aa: CASSLGGKPQHF

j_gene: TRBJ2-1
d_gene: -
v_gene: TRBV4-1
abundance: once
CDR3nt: TGCGCCAGCAGCCAAGTTGGGCGTGGTCGCGGGGACAATGAGCAGTTCTTC
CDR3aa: CASSQVGRGRGDNEQFF

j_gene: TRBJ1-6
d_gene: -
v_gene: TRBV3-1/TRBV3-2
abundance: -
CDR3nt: TGTGCCAGCAGCAGCGGGGTGGGGTACGGATCACCCCTCCACTTT
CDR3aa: CASSSGVGYGSPLHF

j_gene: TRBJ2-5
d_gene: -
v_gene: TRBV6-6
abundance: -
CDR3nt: TGTGCCAGCACTTTACTTCTCCCGGAGAAGGCAGAGACCCAGTACTTC
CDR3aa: CASTLLLPEKAETQYF

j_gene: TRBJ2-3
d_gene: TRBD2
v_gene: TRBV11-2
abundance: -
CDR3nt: TGTGCCAGCAGCTTAGGTGTGGGACTAGCGGGGGGGCCTAGAGATACGCAGTATTTT
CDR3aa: CASSLGVGLAGGPRDTQYF

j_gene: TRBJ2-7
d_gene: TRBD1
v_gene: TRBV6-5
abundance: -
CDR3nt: TGTGCCAGCAGCCCGGGACAGGCAGCCTACGAGCAGTACTTC
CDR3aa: CASSPGQAAYEQYF

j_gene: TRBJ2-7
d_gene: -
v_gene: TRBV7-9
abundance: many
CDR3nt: TGTGCCAGCAGCTTATCCGGCTACGAGCAGTACTTC
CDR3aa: CASSLSGYEQYF

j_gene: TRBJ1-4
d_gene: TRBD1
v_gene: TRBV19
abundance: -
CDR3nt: TGTGCCAGTAGTACGGGACAGGGGGATGGAAAACTGTTTTTT
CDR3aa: CASSTGQGDGKLFF

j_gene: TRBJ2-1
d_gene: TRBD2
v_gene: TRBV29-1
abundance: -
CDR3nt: TGCACCACCGGGTCGGGAACTAGCGGCCACAATGAGCAGTTCTTC
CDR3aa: CTTGSGTSGHNEQFF

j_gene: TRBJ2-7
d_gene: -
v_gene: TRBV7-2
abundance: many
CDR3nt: TGTGCCAGCAGCTTCCAAAACGGGGGAGAGCAGTACTTC
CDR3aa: CASSFQNGGEQYF

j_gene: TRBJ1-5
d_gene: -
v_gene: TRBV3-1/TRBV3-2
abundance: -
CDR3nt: TGTGCCAGCAGCCGGAGGGGGGGGAATCAGCCCCAGCATTTT
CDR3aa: CASSRRGGNQPQHF

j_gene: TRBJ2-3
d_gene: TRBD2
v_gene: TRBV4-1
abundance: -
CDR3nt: TGCGCCAGCAGCTCTGGACTAGCGGGCTCAGATACGCAGTATTTT
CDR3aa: CASSSGLAGSDTQYF

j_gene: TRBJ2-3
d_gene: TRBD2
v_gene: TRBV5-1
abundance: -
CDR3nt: TGCGCCAGCAGCTTGGGAGTGGGAGCGGGGGTATTCGCAGATACGCAGTATTTT
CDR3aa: CASSLGVGAGVFADTQYF